Listed below are T cell receptor beta chains from one sample, sequenced in a study of blood T cell repertoires in COVID-19. Clones were read by immunoSEQ multiplex PCR, and TCRdb kept only the in-frame ones, dropping some. Counted here are 150,000 to 200,000 clones, around 80% occurring once; the ten biggest clones make up about 20%. The specimen sequenced was PBMCs or T cells enriched from blood (not recorded which). These receptors were collected from a woman between 65 and 79 years old in a cohort exposed to, infected with or recovered from COVID-19 (not recorded which). CDR3s include the opening cysteine and the closing phenylalanine or tryptophan.

V: TRBV18
J: TRBJ1-6
CDR3: CASSPTGGSYNSPLHF

V: TRBV4-2
J: TRBJ1-2
CDR3: CASNPTGAPNYGYTF

V: TRBV11-3
J: TRBJ1-6
CDR3: CASSPGQGTSPLHF

V: TRBV20-1
J: TRBJ2-1
CDR3: CSAPGGSEQFF

V: TRBV7-8
J: TRBJ1-6
CDR3: CASSFQQANSPLHF

V: TRBV2
J: TRBJ2-2
CDR3: CASGSVANTGELFF

V: TRBV6-2/TRBV6-3
J: TRBJ2-3
CDR3: CASSRASGSQGTDTQYF

V: TRBV2
J: TRBJ2-7
CDR3: CASSVGPSGTYEQYF

V: TRBV10-2
J: TRBJ2-5
CDR3: CASSEQAGGRETQYF

V: TRBV4-2
J: TRBJ2-7
CDR3: CASSHPPGGGQYF